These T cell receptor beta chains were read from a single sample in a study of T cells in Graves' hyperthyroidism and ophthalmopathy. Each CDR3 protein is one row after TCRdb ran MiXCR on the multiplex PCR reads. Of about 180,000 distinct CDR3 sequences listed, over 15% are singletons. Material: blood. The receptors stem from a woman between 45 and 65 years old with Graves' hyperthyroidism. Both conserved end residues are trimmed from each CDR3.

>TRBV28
ASIGQGHYQPQH
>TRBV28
ASSLTRSPQTGHYTGELF
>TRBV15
ATSRDRQRGKNEQF
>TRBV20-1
SASPGGARDTQY
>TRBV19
ASSRSGWAGELF
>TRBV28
ASSSQGGAYNSPLH
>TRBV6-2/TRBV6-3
ASSLPGQAPDTQY
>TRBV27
ASRRTGSPMNTEAF
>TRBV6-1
ASRGGPTNQPQH
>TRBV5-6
ASSRTYNSPLH
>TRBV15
ATSNNYAGTGHNSPLH
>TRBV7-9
ASSLAQTSGVTDTQY
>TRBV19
ASSIPGGEMYGYT
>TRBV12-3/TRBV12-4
ASSLAGGGETQY
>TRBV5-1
ASSVGGEGTQY
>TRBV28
ASTRSGTKTNTDTQY
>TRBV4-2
ASSQSPDRVNEKLF
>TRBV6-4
ASGDRGRPDTEAF
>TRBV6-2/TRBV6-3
ASSPNPGNQPQH
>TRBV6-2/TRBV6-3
ASSKTSGGTDTQY
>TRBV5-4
ASSANRGLLYGYT
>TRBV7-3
ASSLARATEAF
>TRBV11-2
ASSLPARREQY
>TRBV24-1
ATFTPSPARGMGKNQPQH
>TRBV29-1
SVLEGHNSPLH
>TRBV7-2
ASSFQSGGTITDTQY
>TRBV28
ASSRQGEKLNEQF
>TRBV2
ASSEARSTSQDTQY
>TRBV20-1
RAAKATYT
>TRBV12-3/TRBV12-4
ASSSTGTGSTEAF
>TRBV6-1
ASSEGWEGVTDTQY
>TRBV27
ASSRDRNYGYT
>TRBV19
ASSIALNYGYT
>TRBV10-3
AISERSTPYLSTDTQY
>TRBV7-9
ASSLARVYGYT
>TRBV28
ASSLLHRGQETQY
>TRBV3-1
ASSQEGSGGPTDTQY
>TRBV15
ATSGSNTEAF